This is a list of T cell receptor beta chains from one sample in a study of T cells in tumors after PD-1 blockade. The method was immunoSEQ multiplex PCR; TCRdb's version includes in-frame clones alone and lacks a portion of them. The repertoire has roughly 14,000 clones, over 75% of them found once; the top ten carry 20% to 25%. Source: PBMCs, taken after anti-PD-1 treatment. The receptors shown here come from a human donor with basal cell carcinoma. CDR3s include the opening cysteine and the closing phenylalanine or tryptophan. A D gene is named only where the DNA matches it firmly. Some rows have no size entry. The others give once, few or many, or a class for an expanded clone.

CDR3 protein: CASSRFGGTGQSETQYF
CDR3 DNA: TGTGCCAGCAGTCGCTTCGGGGGGACAGGTCAGTCGGAGACCCAGTACTTC
D gene: -
J gene: TRBJ2-5
clone size: -
V gene: TRBV27

CDR3 protein: CASSLDSNYGYTF
CDR3 DNA: TGTGCCAGCAGTCTGGACAGTAACTATGGCTACACCTTC
D gene: -
J gene: TRBJ1-2
clone size: -
V gene: TRBV12-3/TRBV12-4

CDR3 protein: CASSLFQRGAFF
CDR3 DNA: TGTGCCAGCAGTTTGTTCCAGAGGGGAGCTTTCTTT
D gene: -
J gene: TRBJ1-1
clone size: -
V gene: TRBV12-3/TRBV12-4

CDR3 protein: CASSPPSTDTQYF
CDR3 DNA: TGTGCCAGCAGCCCGCCTAGCACAGATACGCAGTATTTT
D gene: -
J gene: TRBJ2-3
clone size: -
V gene: TRBV3-1/TRBV3-2

CDR3 protein: CASSFGEETQYF
CDR3 DNA: TGTGCCAGCAGTTTTGGGGAAGAGACCCAGTACTTC
D gene: -
J gene: TRBJ2-5
clone size: -
V gene: TRBV12-3/TRBV12-4

CDR3 protein: CSQKGEYGYTF
CDR3 DNA: TGCAGCCAAAAAGGGGAATATGGCTACACCTTC
D gene: -
J gene: TRBJ1-2
clone size: once
V gene: TRBV29-1

CDR3 protein: CASSFRVGGYTF
CDR3 DNA: TGTGCCAGCAGTTTTCGAGTCGGGGGCTACACCTTC
D gene: -
J gene: TRBJ1-2
clone size: -
V gene: TRBV12-3/TRBV12-4

CDR3 protein: CASVLVPGQGNYEQYF
CDR3 DNA: TGTGCTAGTGTTTTGGTACCCGGACAGGGTAACTACGAGCAGTACTTC
D gene: TRBD1
J gene: TRBJ2-7
clone size: -
V gene: TRBV12-5

CDR3 protein: CATSDSRDYQETQYF
CDR3 DNA: TGTGCCACCAGTGATAGCCGGGACTATCAAGAGACCCAGTACTTC
D gene: TRBD2
J gene: TRBJ2-5
clone size: -
V gene: TRBV24-1

CDR3 protein: CASSWGQGVNYEQYF
CDR3 DNA: TGCGCCAGCAGCTGGGGACAGGGGGTCAACTACGAGCAGTACTTC
D gene: TRBD1
J gene: TRBJ2-7
clone size: -
V gene: TRBV5-1

CDR3 protein: CASSVASGANVLTF
CDR3 DNA: TGTGCCAGTAGTGTCGCGTCTGGGGCCAACGTCCTGACTTTC
D gene: -
J gene: TRBJ2-6
clone size: -
V gene: TRBV19

CDR3 protein: CASGLDRDYEQYF
CDR3 DNA: TGTGCTAGTGGTTTGGATCGGGACTACGAGCAGTACTTC
D gene: -
J gene: TRBJ2-7
clone size: -
V gene: TRBV12-5

CDR3 protein: CARSADRGGLGGYTF
CDR3 DNA: TGTGCCCGCAGCGCCGACCGGGGGGGGTTGGGTGGCTACACCTTC
D gene: -
J gene: TRBJ1-2
clone size: -
V gene: TRBV9

CDR3 protein: CASSPLFYGSYNEQFF
CDR3 DNA: TGTGCCAGCAGCCCTTTGTTTTACGGCTCCTACAATGAGCAGTTCTTC
D gene: -
J gene: TRBJ2-1
clone size: -
V gene: TRBV5-4

CDR3 protein: CASSPGTSGLLTQYF
CDR3 DNA: TGTGCCAGCAGCCCCGGGACTAGCGGGCTCCTGACCCAGTACTTC
D gene: TRBD2
J gene: TRBJ2-5
clone size: -
V gene: TRBV14

CDR3 protein: CASSPAAGAVTQYF
CDR3 DNA: TGTGCCAGCAGCCCCGCGGCGGGGGCGGTTACGCAGTATTTT
D gene: -
J gene: TRBJ2-3
clone size: -
V gene: TRBV7-9

CDR3 protein: CASSEARGQAVLFHEQYF
CDR3 DNA: TGTGCCAGCAGTGAAGCCAGGGGACAGGCGGTCCTTTTCCACGAGCAGTACTTC
D gene: TRBD1
J gene: TRBJ2-7
clone size: once
V gene: TRBV6-1